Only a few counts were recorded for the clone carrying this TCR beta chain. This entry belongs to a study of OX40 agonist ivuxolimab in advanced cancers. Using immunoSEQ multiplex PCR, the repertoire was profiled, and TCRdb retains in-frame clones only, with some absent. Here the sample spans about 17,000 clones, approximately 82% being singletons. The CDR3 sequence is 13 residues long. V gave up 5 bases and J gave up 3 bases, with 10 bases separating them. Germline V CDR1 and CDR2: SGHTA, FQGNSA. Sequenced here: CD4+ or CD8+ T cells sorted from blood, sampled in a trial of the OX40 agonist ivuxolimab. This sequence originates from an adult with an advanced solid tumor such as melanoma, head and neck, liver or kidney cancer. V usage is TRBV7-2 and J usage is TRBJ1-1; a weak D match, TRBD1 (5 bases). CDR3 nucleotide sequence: TGTGCCAGCAGCCGAGACAGATACACTGAAGCTTTCTTT. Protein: CASSRDRYTEAFF. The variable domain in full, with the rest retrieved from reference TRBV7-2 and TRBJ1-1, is GAGVSQSPSNKVTEKGKDVELRCDPISGHTALYWYRQSLGQGLEFLIYFQGNSAPDKSGLPSDRFSAERTGGSVSTLTIQRTQQEDSAVYLCASSRDRYTEAFFGQGTRLTVV.